This TCR beta chain comes out of a study of shared clonotypes between healthy human individuals. The CDR3 extends over 13 amino acids. Per the germline V gene, CDR1 is KGHSH and CDR2 is LQKENI. V lost 3 bases, J lost 3 bases, and 9 bases lay in between. CD45RO+ cells joined CCR7-negative CD45RA+ TemRA cells to form CD8 memory. TCRdb's copy holds only in-frame clones and misses some; the assay was immunoSEQ multiplex PCR. Among about 100,000 clones listed, around 68% were seen once. The sequence was obtained from a woman in her twenties or thirties in good health. The sequencing sample was made of memory CD8+ T cells sorted from blood. The subset was: CD45RO+ cells pooled with CCR7-negative TemRA cells. The chain is built from TRBV18 and TRBJ2-7, with unresolved D. The CDR3 sequence: CASSPGPHYEQYF. CDR3 bases: TGTGCCAGCTCACCCGGACCCCACTACGAGCAGTACTTC.